This is a list of T cell receptor beta chains from one sample in a study of blood T cell repertoires in COVID-19. The protocol was immunoSEQ multiplex PCR, while the TCRdb copy is restricted to in-frame clones and leaves out a portion. This table has around 240,000 clones, 80% to 90% appearing once. Source material: peripheral blood. The receptor source for this set is a man aged 35-49 years with acute or convalescent COVID-19. Each CDR3 is given with its conserved first and last residue. A D gene is named only where the DNA matches it firmly. Not every row has a clone size; where given, it reads once, few, many or a size class.

v_call,clone_size,j_call,d_call,cdr3_aa,cdr3_nt
TRBV9,once,TRBJ2-1,.,CASSASWNTIYNEQFF,TGTGCCAGCAGCGCTAGCTGGAACACGATTTACAATGAGCAGTTCTTC
TRBV19,.,TRBJ1-3,.,CATQGSGNTIYF,TGTGCCACCCAGGGATCGGGAAACACCATATATTTT
TRBV7-2,once,TRBJ2-7,TRBD1,CASSDGTASYVGKQYF,TGTGCCAGCAGCGACGGGACAGCATCCTACGTTGGCAAGCAGTACTTC
TRBV6-5,.,TRBJ2-2,.,CASSRGDDTGELFF,TGTGCCAGCAGTCGCGGGGACGACACCGGGGAGCTGTTTTTT
TRBV7-2,few,TRBJ1-6,TRBD1,CASSSLGTGNSPLHF,TGTGCCAGCAGCTCCCTTGGGACAGGGAATTCACCCCTCCACTTT
TRBV30,few,TRBJ1-2,.,CVWGGKGGYGYTF,TGTGTCTGGGGGGGAAAAGGAGGCTATGGCTACACCTTC
TRBV6-5,.,TRBJ1-1,TRBD1,CAGAGQEYEAFF,TGTGCCGGGGCGGGACAGGAGTATGAAGCTTTCTTT
TRBV19,.,TRBJ1-3,.,CATRALSGNTIYF,TGTGCCACCAGGGCACTCTCTGGAAACACCATATATTTT
TRBV6-5,.,TRBJ1-1,TRBD1,CASTYREDRVTEAFF,TGTGCCAGCACCTACCGGGAGGACAGGGTCACTGAAGCTTTCTTT
TRBV6-5,.,TRBJ1-1,TRBD1,CASRVDRDRAEAFF,TGTGCCAGCAGGGTCGATAGGGACAGGGCTGAAGCTTTCTTT
TRBV6-5,.,TRBJ1-6,.,CASSYQENSYNSPLHF,TGTGCCAGCAGTTACCAGGAAAACTCCTATAATTCACCCCTCCACTTT
TRBV6-5,.,TRBJ1-5,.,CASRDSINQPQHF,TGTGCCAGCAGAGACAGTATCAATCAGCCCCAGCATTTT
TRBV5-6,.,TRBJ2-3,.,CASRSTGGQDTQYF,TGTGCCAGCAGGTCTACGGGGGGCCAAGATACGCAGTATTTT
TRBV7-2,once,TRBJ2-3,TRBD2,CASSVVGAGGKDTQYF,TGTGCCAGCAGCGTCGTAGGGGCGGGGGGCAAAGATACGCAGTATTTT
TRBV3-1/TRBV3-2,.,TRBJ2-3,TRBD2,CASSQAGGVGTQYF,TGTGCCAGCAGCCAAGCGGGGGGGGTTGGTACGCAGTATTTT
TRBV11-1,.,TRBJ2-5,.,CASSLFQGRETQYF,TGTGCCAGCAGCTTATTTCAGGGTCGAGAGACCCAGTACTTC
TRBV15,.,TRBJ1-5,TRBD1,CATSTDRGNQPQHF,TGTGCCACCAGCACCGACAGGGGAAATCAGCCCCAGCATTTT
TRBV5-6,.,TRBJ1-4,TRBD1,CASSSDRGVTNEKLFF,TGTGCCAGCAGCTCGGACAGGGGGGTAACTAATGAAAAACTGTTTTTT
TRBV6-6,.,TRBJ1-2,.,CASQQGFRDGYTF,TGTGCCAGCCAACAGGGATTTCGCGATGGCTACACCTTC
TRBV6-5,.,TRBJ1-1,.,CASSYSSTEAFF,TGTGCCAGCAGTTACTCGAGTACTGAAGCTTTCTTT
TRBV2,.,TRBJ1-2,TRBD1,CASSAGTDYGYTF,TGTGCCAGCAGCGCCGGGACAGACTATGGCTACACCTTC
TRBV7-8,.,TRBJ1-1,TRBD1,CASSLPGQEPPEAFF,TGTGCCAGCAGCCTACCGGGACAGGAACCCCCTGAAGCTTTCTTT
TRBV11-1,many,TRBJ1-1,.,CASSPDRVGTEAFF,TGTGCCAGCAGCCCGGACAGAGTAGGTACTGAAGCTTTCTTT
TRBV9,.,TRBJ2-2,TRBD1,CASSGGDRYSRGELFF,TGTGCCAGCAGCGGAGGGGACAGGTACTCAAGAGGGGAGCTGTTTTTT
TRBV6-1,.,TRBJ1-3,.,CASSENANSGNTIYF,TGTGCCAGCAGTGAAAACGCGAACTCTGGAAACACCATATATTTT
TRBV30,.,TRBJ2-1,.,CAWSAYNEQFF,TGTGCCTGGAGTGCATACAATGAGCAGTTCTTC
TRBV7-9,.,TRBJ1-2,.,CASSFWGGQLNYGYTF,TGTGCCAGCAGCTTTTGGGGAGGGCAGTTGAACTATGGCTACACCTTC
TRBV6-2/TRBV6-3,.,TRBJ1-2,TRBD1,CASSRDRTYGYTF,TGTGCCAGCAGTAGGGACAGGACCTATGGCTACACCTTC
TRBV5-4,.,TRBJ1-2,TRBD1,CASSLGTQGSYYGYTF,TGTGCCAGCAGCTTGGGTACACAGGGGAGTTACTATGGCTACACCTTC
TRBV11-2,.,TRBJ2-3,TRBD2,CASSFLAGALDTQYF,TGTGCCAGCAGCTTCCTAGCGGGAGCCCTTGATACGCAGTATTTT
TRBV19,.,TRBJ1-5,TRBD1,CASSTTGGNQPQHF,TGTGCCAGTAGTACGACAGGGGGCAATCAGCCCCAGCATTTT
TRBV10-3,.,TRBJ2-3,.,CAISAEGFTDTQYF,TGTGCCATCAGTGCTGAGGGATTCACAGATACGCAGTATTTT
TRBV19,.,TRBJ2-3,.,CASSSFDRSDTQYF,TGTGCCAGTAGTAGCTTCGACAGGTCAGATACGCAGTATTTT
TRBV7-9,.,TRBJ1-5,.,CASSLDGSNQPQHF,TGTGCCAGCAGCTTAGACGGGAGCAATCAGCCCCAGCATTTT
TRBV19,.,TRBJ2-7,TRBD1,CASSTGQGPYEQYF,TGTGCCAGTAGCACCGGACAGGGGCCCTACGAGCAGTACTTC
TRBV7-2,.,TRBJ2-1,TRBD1,CASSPTGQVGEQFF,TGTGCCAGCAGCCCGACGGGACAGGTCGGGGAGCAGTTCTTC
TRBV5-1,.,TRBJ2-1,.,CASSLLQIAGYNEQFF,TGCGCCAGCAGCTTGTTGCAAATAGCCGGTTACAATGAGCAGTTCTTC
TRBV10-2,few,TRBJ2-7,.,CASSESETGFTYEQYF,TGCGCCAGCAGTGAGTCGGAGACAGGCTTTACCTACGAGCAGTACTTC
TRBV5-1,.,TRBJ2-3,TRBD2,CASSLGAGGSTDTQYF,TGCGCCAGCAGCTTGGGTGCGGGGGGAAGCACAGATACGCAGTATTTT
TRBV5-6,.,TRBJ1-6,.,CASSLGQENSPLHF,TGTGCCAGCAGCCTCGGACAAGAGAATTCACCCCTCCACTTT
TRBV5-3,.,TRBJ2-5,.,CARTLGAETQYF,TGTGCCAGAACCCTAGGGGCCGAGACCCAGTACTTC
TRBV18,.,TRBJ2-7,TRBD2,CASSPTGGSSYEQYF,TGTGCCAGCTCACCCACCGGGGGGTCATCCTACGAGCAGTACTTC
TRBV5-4,once,TRBJ2-7,TRBD2,CASSSGTSGGPPYEQYF,TGTGCCAGCAGCTCCGGGACTAGCGGGGGGCCGCCCTACGAGCAGTACTTC
TRBV29-1,.,TRBJ2-2,.,CSVRGTRDTGELFF,TGCAGCGTTAGGGGGACCAGAGACACCGGGGAGCTGTTTTTT
TRBV10-3,.,TRBJ1-4,.,CAISSTATNEKLFF,TGTGCCATCAGCTCGACAGCAACTAATGAAAAACTGTTTTTT